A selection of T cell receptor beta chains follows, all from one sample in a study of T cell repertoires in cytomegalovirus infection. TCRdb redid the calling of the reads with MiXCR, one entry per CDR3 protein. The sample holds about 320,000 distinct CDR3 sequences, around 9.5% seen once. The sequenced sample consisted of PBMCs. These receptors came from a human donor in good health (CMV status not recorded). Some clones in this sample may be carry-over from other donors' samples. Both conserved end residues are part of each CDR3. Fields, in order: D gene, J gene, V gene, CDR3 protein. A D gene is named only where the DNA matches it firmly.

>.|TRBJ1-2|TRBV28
CASSLYVEELTF
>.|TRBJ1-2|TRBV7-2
CASSLGGTSYGYTF
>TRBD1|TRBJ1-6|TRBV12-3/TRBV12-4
CASSYTGTGGSPLHF
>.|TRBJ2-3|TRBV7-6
CASNLGLSSADTQYF
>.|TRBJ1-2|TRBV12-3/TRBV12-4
CASTRRSSGTYGYTF
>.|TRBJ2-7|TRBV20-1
CSAIPGTSYEQYF
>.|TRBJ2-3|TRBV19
CASKMGSSTDTQYF
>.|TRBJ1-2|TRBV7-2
CASSTWDAHYGYTF
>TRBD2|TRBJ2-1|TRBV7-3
CASSISSGSYNEQFF
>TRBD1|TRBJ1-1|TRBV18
CASSPFLTGGAEAFF
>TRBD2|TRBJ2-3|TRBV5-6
CASSLSPYRRGYTDTQYF
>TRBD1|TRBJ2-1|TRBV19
CASSIVRDRYYNEQFF
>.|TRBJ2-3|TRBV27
CASSGDSTDTQYF
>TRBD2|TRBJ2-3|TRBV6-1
CASCRLAGDTQYF
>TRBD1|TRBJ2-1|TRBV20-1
CSARDLRAGTGGLINEQFF
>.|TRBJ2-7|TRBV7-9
CASSFSGRPSDEQYF
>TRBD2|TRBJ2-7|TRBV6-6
CASIGTSKGRGYF
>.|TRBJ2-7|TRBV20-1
CSARLRTYEQYF
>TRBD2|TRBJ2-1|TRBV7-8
CASSQAARLASTYNEQFF
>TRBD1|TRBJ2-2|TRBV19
CASSIQGQGRTGELFF
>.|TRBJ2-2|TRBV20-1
CSARDTREGTGELFF
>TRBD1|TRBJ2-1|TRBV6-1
CASRSGTAGSNEQFF
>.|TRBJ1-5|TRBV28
CASRNQGGSIQPQHF
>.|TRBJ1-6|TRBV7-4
CASSLSGTYNSPLHF
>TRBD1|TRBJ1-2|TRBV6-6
CASSYSKGQGGYGYTF